The sequence of this T cell receptor (beta chain) was determined in a study of spatial heterogeneity in lung cancer. The time point is: sample taken at primary tumor resection. This clonotype rates as medium-sized. A library prepared for alpha chains yielded this beta chain as an off-target read; its size is of little meaning. TCRdb re-analysed the 5' RACE reads in MiXCR, keeping a single row per CDR3 protein. The table includes more than 700 distinct CDR3 sequences, 25% detected once. CDR3 length equals 15 residues. Per germline, CDR1 SGHTA and CDR2 FQGTGA. V trimming: 4 bases; J trimming: 2 bases; junction bases outside the gene matches: 5.

Sequencing was performed on normal lung tissue next to the tumor, taken at surgery. The chain recombines TRBV7-3 with TRBJ2-3; 8 bases map to TRBD2. This TCR was sampled from a male donor with early-stage non-small cell lung cancer. DNA for the CDR3: TGTGCCAGCAGCTCAGCGGGAGCCGACACAGATACGCAGTATTTT. This gives the protein CASSSAGADTDTQYF.